The clone carrying this T cell receptor beta chain showed up just a few times. Its target is unknown. Measured with immunoSEQ multiplex PCR; TCRdb has only the in-frame clones, and not every one. This table has about 4,000 clones, 87% appearing once. Trimming pared 5 bases from V and 7 bases from J, leaving 7 bases between. The CDR3 covers 11 residues. Germline lookup yields CDR1 SGHNT and CDR2 YENEEA. These data are taken from a study of immune evolution from preneoplasia to lung adenocarcinoma. After pathologic assessment, macro-dissection selected premalignant or tumor cells for extraction. Findings and limits, study-wide: Top clone frequencies peaked in normal lung, apparently declining through invasive adenocarcinoma.

Material: FFPE minimally invasive lung adenocarcinoma tissue. This chain links TRBV11-3 with TRBJ2-3; unclear D gene. This sequence originates from a donor of 70 years or more with lung adenocarcinoma. The CDR3 spells CASSPYNTQYF. The CDR3 bases are TGTGCCAGCAGCCCTTATAATACGCAGTATTTT.